This TCR beta chain stems from a study of blood T cell repertoires in COVID-19. Across the whole study: Specimens from acute and convalescent COVID-19 originated in the United States, Italy and Spain. PBMCs, B-cell-depleted T cells, or T cells provided the cDNA or gDNA that made up the material.

The germline V gene encodes CDR1 MNHNY and CDR2 SVGAGI (reference sequence). The CDR3 is 16 residues long. V trimming: 4 bases; J trimming: 9 bases; junction bases outside the gene matches: 14. Enrollment of patients from Seattle took place during active infection, with longitudinal follow-up. Per the study methods: From reference gene primer amplification, estimates of nucleated cell counts were derived. The data were produced by immunoSEQ multiplex PCR, yet TCRdb's version contains in-frame clones alone and is incomplete. V and J calls and clone size are as listed in that table; D and trimming were resolved from the DNA. This sample has some 64,000 clones, with roughly 80% found just once.

Sequences were obtained from peripheral blood. The V gene is TRBV6-6, the J gene TRBJ2-1; TRBD2 agrees at 8 bases. The clonotype originates from a man aged 55 to 70 with COVID-19, enrolled during active disease. CDR3 sequence (DNA): TGTGCCAGCAGTTTAATAGCGGGGCCTGAGGGGGGTGAGCAGTTCTTC. This translates into CASSLIAGPEGGEQFF.